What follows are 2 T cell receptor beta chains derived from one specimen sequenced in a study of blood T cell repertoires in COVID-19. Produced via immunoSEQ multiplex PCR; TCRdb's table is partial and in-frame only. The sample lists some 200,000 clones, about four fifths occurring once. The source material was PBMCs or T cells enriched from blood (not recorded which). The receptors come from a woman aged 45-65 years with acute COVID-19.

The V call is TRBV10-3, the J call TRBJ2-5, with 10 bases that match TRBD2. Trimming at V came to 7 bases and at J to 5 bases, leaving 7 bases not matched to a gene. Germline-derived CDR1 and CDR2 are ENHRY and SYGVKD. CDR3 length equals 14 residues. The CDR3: CAIKARAGGETQYF. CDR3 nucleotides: TGTGCCATCAAAGCCCGAGCGGGGGGGGAGACCCAGTACTTC.

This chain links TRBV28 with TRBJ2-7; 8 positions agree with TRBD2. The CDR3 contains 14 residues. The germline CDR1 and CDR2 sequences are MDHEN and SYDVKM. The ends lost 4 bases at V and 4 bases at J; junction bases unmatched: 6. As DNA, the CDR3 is TGTGCCAGCAGTTCCGGGGGGGTCAAATACGAGCAGTACTTC. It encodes CASSSGGVKYEQYF.